A selection of T cell receptor beta chains follows, all from one sample in a study of shared clonotypes between healthy human individuals. Sequenced by immunoSEQ multiplex PCR; TCRdb stores in-frame clones only, minus some. The sample consists of 1.6 million or so clones, roughly 98.5% of them appearing once. Sequenced sample: naive CD4+ T cells sorted from blood. The receptors originated from a young man in good health. CDR3s include the opening cysteine and the closing phenylalanine or tryptophan. The D gene is left open where the match is weak. Clone size, where shown, is once, few, many, or a class for clones that have expanded.

clone_size	v_call	j_call	d_call	cdr3_aa	cdr3_nt
.	TRBV5-6	TRBJ2-2	.	CASSLAVFPRLDLAGELFF	TGTGCCAGCAGCTTGGCCGTTTTCCCACGTCTGGATCTTGCTGGGGAGCTGTTTTTT
.	TRBV7-9	TRBJ2-7	TRBD1	CASSLDLGTGRAEQYF	TGTGCCAGCAGCTTAGATCTCGGGACAGGGCGTGCCGAGCAGTACTTC
.	TRBV18	TRBJ2-1	TRBD2	CASSPRSGRSNEQFF	TGTGCCAGCTCACCACGTAGCGGGAGGTCCAATGAGCAGTTCTTC
.	TRBV11-3	TRBJ1-1	.	CASSLESDTEAFF	TGTGCCAGCAGCTTAGAGAGTGACACTGAAGCTTTCTTT
.	TRBV2	TRBJ2-2	.	CASTPSYGELFF	TGTGCCAGCACCCCGAGCTACGGGGAGCTGTTTTTT
.	TRBV7-9	TRBJ1-2	.	CASSPLGRSNGYTF	TGTGCCAGCAGCCCGCTGGGGCGGTCGAATGGCTACACCTTC
once	TRBV27	TRBJ2-2	.	CASSFQRDARWAGELFF	TGTGCCAGCAGTTTTCAACGGGACGCCCGATGGGCCGGGGAGCTGTTTTTT
.	TRBV5-6	TRBJ2-7	TRBD1	CASTEQGIRREQYF	TGTGCCAGCACCGAACAGGGGATACGACGCGAGCAGTACTTC
.	TRBV28	TRBJ2-7	TRBD2	CASQSGRAGEQYF	TGTGCCAGCCAAAGCGGGAGGGCCGGCGAGCAGTACTTC
.	TRBV4-3	TRBJ2-7	.	CASLKGENYEQYF	TGCGCCAGCCTCAAGGGAGAAAACTACGAGCAGTACTTC
once	TRBV5-1	TRBJ2-7	.	CASSLGRREYEQYF	TGCGCCAGCAGCTTGGGTCGTAGGGAATACGAGCAGTACTTC
.	TRBV9	TRBJ1-5	.	CASSVDGGWQPQHF	TGTGCCAGCAGCGTGGATGGGGGTTGGCAGCCCCAGCATTTT
.	TRBV18	TRBJ2-1	TRBD1	CASSIDRGNEQFF	TGTGCCAGCTCAATTGACAGGGGGAATGAGCAGTTCTTC
once	TRBV5-1	TRBJ2-5	TRBD2	CASSLGGLALETQYF	TGCGCCAGCAGCTTGGGGGGACTAGCGTTAGAGACCCAGTACTTC
.	TRBV28	TRBJ1-5	.	CASSPGGETGNQPQHF	TGTGCCAGCAGCCCCGGTGGGGAAACGGGCAATCAGCCCCAGCATTTT
.	TRBV28	TRBJ2-2	.	CASSLWAGPGELFF	TGTGCCAGCAGTTTATGGGCGGGCCCCGGGGAGCTGTTTTTT
.	TRBV12-5	TRBJ1-2	TRBD1	CASGSPGQGAPYTF	TGTGCTAGTGGTAGCCCGGGACAGGGGGCTCCCTACACCTTC
.	TRBV5-1	TRBJ2-1	.	CASSLDAAVASSYNEQFF	TGCGCCAGCAGCTTGGACGCAGCGGTCGCTAGCTCCTACAATGAGCAGTTCTTC
.	TRBV28	TRBJ2-1	.	CASGSSYNEQFF	TGTGCCAGCGGAAGCTCCTACAATGAGCAGTTCTTC
.	TRBV6-5	TRBJ2-7	.	CASSLDRGRGEQYF	TGTGCCAGCAGTTTGGACCGGGGCCGGGGCGAGCAGTACTTC
.	TRBV11-3	TRBJ2-4	TRBD1	CASSTGTENIQYF	TGTGCCAGCAGCACCGGGACAGAAAACATTCAGTACTTC
.	TRBV5-4	TRBJ1-2	.	CASSLNGESYGYTF	TGTGCCAGCAGCTTGAACGGGGAGAGCTATGGCTACACCTTC
.	TRBV2	TRBJ2-4	.	CASSVTGLTNIQYF	TGTGCCAGCAGCGTAACAGGGCTCACAAACATTCAGTACTTC
.	TRBV5-6	TRBJ1-1	TRBD1	CASSHDRANTEAFF	TGTGCCAGCAGCCATGACAGGGCGAACACTGAAGCTTTCTTT
.	TRBV19	TRBJ2-1	TRBD2	CASSTTSGSYNEQFF	TGTGCCAGTAGTACGACTAGCGGGAGTTACAATGAGCAGTTCTTC
.	TRBV10-3	TRBJ1-2	TRBD1	CAISEQGGSGNGYTF	TGTGCCATCAGTGAGCAGGGGGGGAGCGGGAATGGCTACACCTTC
.	TRBV7-3	TRBJ2-3	.	CASSLPTDTQYF	TGTGCCAGCAGCTTACCCACAGATACGCAGTATTTT
.	TRBV5-1	TRBJ2-1	TRBD2	CASRIAGGPYNEQFF	TGCGCCAGCAGGATCGCGGGAGGGCCGTACAATGAGCAGTTCTTC
.	TRBV27	TRBJ2-7	.	CASSLSTRHFKEPPYEQYF	TGTGCCAGCAGTTTATCGACTCGCCATTTCAAAGAGCCGCCCTACGAGCAGTACTTC
.	TRBV5-1	TRBJ2-5	.	CASSLAGSIVETQYF	TGCGCCAGCAGCTTGGCCGGGTCAATAGTGGAGACCCAGTACTTC
.	TRBV5-6	TRBJ1-1	.	CASSLGTTGNTEAFF	TGTGCCAGCAGCTTGGGGACTACAGGGAACACTGAAGCTTTCTTT
once	TRBV7-9	TRBJ2-3	.	CASSRLGLVTDTQYF	TGTGCCAGCAGTCGACTAGGCTTGGTCACAGATACGCAGTATTTT
.	TRBV4-2	TRBJ2-1	TRBD2	CASSQDGAGGDEQFF	TGTGCCAGCAGCCAAGATGGGGCGGGAGGCGATGAGCAGTTCTTC
.	TRBV7-9	TRBJ1-3	.	CASSTQSSGNTIYF	TGTGCCAGCAGTACCCAGAGCTCTGGAAACACCATATATTTT
.	TRBV9	TRBJ1-2	.	CASSPITGGAWGYTF	TGTGCCAGCAGCCCTATCACGGGCGGGGCATGGGGCTACACCTTC
.	TRBV28	TRBJ2-7	TRBD1	CASSYTGTGRLYEQYF	TGTGCCAGCAGTTACACAGGGACAGGGAGATTATACGAGCAGTACTTC
.	TRBV5-1	TRBJ1-1	TRBD1	CASSQQGIMDTEAFF	TGCGCCAGCAGCCAACAGGGGATTATGGACACTGAAGCTTTCTTT
.	TRBV29-1	TRBJ2-3	.	CSVEGLSTDTQYF	TGCAGCGTTGAAGGGCTTAGCACAGATACGCAGTATTTT
.	TRBV5-4	TRBJ2-7	.	CASSRGYEQYF	TGTGCCAGCAGCCGAGGATACGAGCAGTACTTC
.	TRBV18	TRBJ2-2	.	CASSPRGAGTGELFF	TGTGCCAGCTCACCACGAGGGGCAGGCACCGGGGAGCTGTTTTTT
.	TRBV5-6	TRBJ2-5	.	CASSRRPGRSQETQYF	TGTGCCAGCAGCCGCCGACCGGGACGGAGTCAAGAGACCCAGTACTTC
.	TRBV5-4	TRBJ2-5	.	CASSLTEETQYF	TGTGCCAGCAGCTTGACAGAAGAGACCCAGTACTTC
.	TRBV2	TRBJ1-1	.	CASTGNRPAGSEAFF	TGTGCCAGCACTGGTAACCGGCCCGCGGGCTCTGAAGCTTTCTTT
.	TRBV11-3	TRBJ2-1	.	CASSLVGGEYNEQFF	TGTGCCAGCAGCTTAGTTGGCGGAGAATACAATGAGCAGTTCTTC
.	TRBV29-1	TRBJ2-3	.	CSVVAGNTDTQYF	TGCAGCGTTGTCGCGGGAAACACAGATACGCAGTATTTT
.	TRBV27	TRBJ2-7	.	CASSRVLIPGGAYEQYF	TGTGCCAGCAGCCGAGTCCTTATCCCAGGGGGGGCCTACGAGCAGTACTTC
once	TRBV6-1	TRBJ1-5	.	CASSEVWPQHF	TGTGCCAGCAGTGAGGTCTGGCCCCAGCATTTT
.	TRBV12-5	TRBJ2-1	TRBD2	CASGLVLIGGSYNEQFF	TGTGCTAGTGGTTTGGTACTTATCGGCGGGAGCTACAATGAGCAGTTCTTC
.	TRBV18	TRBJ2-7	TRBD2	CASSPKLADLRSYEQYF	TGTGCCAGCTCACCGAAACTAGCGGACCTGCGCTCCTACGAGCAGTACTTC
.	TRBV5-1	TRBJ2-3	TRBD2	CASSLGLAGVADTQYF	TGCGCCAGCAGCTTGGGACTAGCGGGAGTTGCAGATACGCAGTATTTT
once	TRBV20-1	TRBJ2-7	.	CSARDRGGHYF	TGCAGTGCTAGAGATCGGGGCGGGCACTACTTC
.	TRBV19	TRBJ2-1	.	CASSIEGTSYNEQFF	TGTGCCAGTAGTATAGAGGGTACGTCCTACAATGAGCAGTTCTTC
.	TRBV14	TRBJ2-6	.	CASSQVQGGRPSSGANVLTF	TGTGCCAGCAGCCAAGTACAGGGTGGGCGGCCGAGCTCTGGGGCCAACGTCCTGACTTTC
.	TRBV11-2	TRBJ2-3	TRBD1	CDRENTDTQYF	TGCGACAGGGAGAACACAGATACGCAGTATTTT
.	TRBV11-2	TRBJ1-5	.	CASSMTQGNQPQHF	TGTGCCAGCAGCATGACACAGGGAAATCAGCCCCAGCATTTT
.	TRBV19	TRBJ2-3	.	CASSTASGTDTQYF	TGTGCCAGTAGTACCGCTAGCGGCACAGATACGCAGTATTTT
once	TRBV28	TRBJ2-7	.	CASSLEGATPVVDEQYF	TGTGCCAGCAGTTTAGAAGGGGCTACGCCAGTAGTAGACGAGCAGTACTTC
.	TRBV18	TRBJ2-5	TRBD1	CASSPTSGTVFQTQYF	TGTGCCAGCTCACCAACGTCCGGGACAGTTTTTCAGACCCAGTACTTC
.	TRBV5-1	TRBJ1-1	.	CASSLGLPGTEAFF	TGCGCCAGCAGCTTGGGGCTTCCGGGCACTGAAGCTTTCTTT